What follows describes a single TCR beta chain. CDR1 and CDR2 (germline): MNHNS, SASEGT. V lost 4 bases, J lost 0 bases, and 15 bases lay in between. The CDR3 has 16 residues. This specimen comes from a study of shared clonotypes between healthy human individuals. Profiled with immunoSEQ multiplex PCR; TCRdb holds only in-frame clones, not every one. The table shows some 550,000 clones, with 97% occurring only once. Sequencing was done on a sample of naive CD4+ T cells sorted from blood. Subset: CD45RA+ positively selected. This sequence was found in a woman between 25 and 40 years old in good health. J is TRBJ1-1 and V is TRBV6-1; D remains ambiguous. CDR3 DNA: TGTGCCAGCAGTGTCGTGGCAGGCAATGTGAACACTGAAGCTTTCTTT. Translated: CASSVVAGNVNTEAFF.